Presented here are 7 T cell receptor beta chains from one specimen sequenced in a study of cytomegalovirus exposure and HLA in healthy donors. The study ran its PCR with 60 Vbeta and 13 Jbeta primers. The repertoire was sequenced with immunoSEQ multiplex PCR; TCRdb's copy has only in-frame clones and lacks some. The table shows about 150,000 clones, with around two thirds occurring only once. Sequencing was done on a sample of PBMCs. The receptors originated from a woman aged 18-29 years in good health and CMV-seronegative.

This clone was counted a few times. The genes are TRBV2 and TRBJ2-2; TRBD1 matches at 8 bases. Trimming took 6 bases from V and 2 from J; bases not matched to a gene: 5. This CDR3 spans 15 amino acids. Germline loops: CDR1 SNHLY, CDR2 FYNNEI. The CDR3 is CASRRDRTNTGELFF. Here the CDR3 DNA reads TGTGCCAGCAGAAGGGACAGGACTAACACCGGGGAGCTGTTTTTT. Full variable domain (missing parts from reference TRBV2 and TRBJ2-2): EPEVTQTPSHQVTQMGQEVILRCVPISNHLYFYWYRQILGQKVEFLVSFYNNEISEKSEIFDDQFSVERPDGSNFTLKIRSTKLEDSAMYFCASRRDRTNTGELFFGEGSRLTVL.

The V call is TRBV29-1, the J call TRBJ2-7; 8 nucleotides line up with TRBD1. The germline CDR1 and CDR2 sequences are SQVTM and ANQGSEA. J was trimmed by 6 bases and V by 3 bases; bases with no gene match: 13. The CDR3 is 15 residues long. The CDR3 protein is CSVDAPRDRPSEQYF. Here the CDR3 DNA reads TGCAGCGTTGATGCGCCCCGGGACAGGCCAAGCGAGCAGTACTTC.

This clone has a single count. The V and J genes are TRBV5-4 and TRBJ2-6; 7 bases align to TRBD1. Germline loops: CDR1 SGHNT, CDR2 YYREEE (reference sequence). This CDR3 is built from 19 residues. The V and J ends lost 5 bases and 1 base, in that order; junction bases with no gene match: 15. Here the CDR3 DNA reads TGTGCCAGCAGGAGGCTGGACAGGCTCTCCGAATCTGGGGCCAACGTCCTGACTTTC. Translated, it gives CASRRLDRLSESGANVLTF. Full variable domain (missing parts from reference TRBV5-4 and TRBJ2-6): ETGVTQSPTHLIKTRGQQVTLRCSSQSGHNTVSWYQQALGQGPQFIFQYYREEENGRGNFPPRFSGLQFPNYSSELNVNALELDDSALYLCASRRLDRLSESGANVLTFGAGSRLTVL.

This clone was counted a few times. The chain couples TRBV7-8 to TRBJ2-1, with 13 bases that match TRBD2. The CDR3 runs to 17 residues. Germline-derived CDR1 and CDR2 are SGHVS and FQNEAQ. With V trimmed by 2 bases and J by 2 bases, 3 bases remained unmatched. The CDR3 region is CASSLRGTSGAYNEQFF. DNA for the CDR3: TGTGCCAGCAGCTTACGCGGGACTAGCGGGGCCTACAATGAGCAGTTCTTC. Full variable domain (missing parts from reference TRBV7-8 and TRBJ2-1): GAGVSQSPRYKVAKRGQDVALRCDPISGHVSLFWYQQALGQGPEFLTYFQNEAQLDKSGLPSDRFFAERPEGSVSTLKIQRTQQEDSAVYLCASSLRGTSGAYNEQFFGPGTRLTVL.

V is TRBV5-6 and J is TRBJ2-7; tentatively, D is TRBD2 (6 bases). Trimming shortened V by 4 bases and J by 6 bases, and 26 bases separated the two germline ends. Germline assignment: CDR1 SGHDT and CDR2 YYEEEE. This CDR3 is built from 17 residues. The CDR3: CASSRTGGVHEISEQYF. The DNA of the CDR3 is TGTGCCAGCAGCCGAACTGGAGGGGTCCATGAAATTTCCGAGCAGTACTTC.

The chain has TRBV9 and TRBJ1-3; TRBD1 might be the D (5 bases). This CDR3 comprises 13 residues. Germline V gene sequence: CDR1 SGDLS, CDR2 YYNGEE. The ends were cut back, 0 bases at V and 8 bases at J, with 9 bases in the middle. For the CDR3, the DNA is TGTGCCAGCAGCGTAGGGGGGGGAGACACCATATATTTT. Its protein is CASSVGGGDTIYF.

The V call is TRBV5-4, the J call TRBJ2-5; 12 bases line up with TRBD2. Germline assignment: CDR1 SGHNT and CDR2 YYREEE (reference sequence). Losses at the gene ends were 5 bases for V and 1 base for J; bases not matched to a gene: 6. The CDR3 consists of 16 residues. The CDR3 nucleotides are TGTGCCAGCAGACAGGGACTAGCGGGCCTCCAAGAGACCCAGTACTTC. This sequence encodes CASRQGLAGLQETQYF.